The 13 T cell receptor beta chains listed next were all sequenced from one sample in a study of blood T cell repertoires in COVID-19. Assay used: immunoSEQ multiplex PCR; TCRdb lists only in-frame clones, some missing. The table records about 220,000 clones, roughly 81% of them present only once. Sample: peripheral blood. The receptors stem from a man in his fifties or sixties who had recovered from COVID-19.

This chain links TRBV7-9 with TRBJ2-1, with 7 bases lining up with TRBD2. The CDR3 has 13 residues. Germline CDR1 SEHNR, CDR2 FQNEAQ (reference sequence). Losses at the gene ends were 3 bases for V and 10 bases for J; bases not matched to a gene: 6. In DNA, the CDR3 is TGTGCCAGCAGCTTCCGGACTAGTGGCGAGCAGTTCTTC. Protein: CASSFRTSGEQFF.

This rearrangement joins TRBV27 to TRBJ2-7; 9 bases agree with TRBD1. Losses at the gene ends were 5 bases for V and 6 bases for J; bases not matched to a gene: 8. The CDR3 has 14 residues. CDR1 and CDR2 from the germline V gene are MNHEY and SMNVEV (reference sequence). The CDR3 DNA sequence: TGTGCCAGCAGTCAGGGACAGGGCTATGGCGAGCAGTACTTC. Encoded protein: CASSQGQGYGEQYF.

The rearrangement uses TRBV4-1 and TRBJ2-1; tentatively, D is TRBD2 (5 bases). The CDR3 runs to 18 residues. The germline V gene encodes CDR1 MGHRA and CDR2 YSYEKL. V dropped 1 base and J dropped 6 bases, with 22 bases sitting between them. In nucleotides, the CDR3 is TGCGCCAGCAGCCAAGTTCTATTGAGGGAGCTAAGCGGCAATGAGCAGTTCTTC. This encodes CASSQVLLRELSGNEQFF.

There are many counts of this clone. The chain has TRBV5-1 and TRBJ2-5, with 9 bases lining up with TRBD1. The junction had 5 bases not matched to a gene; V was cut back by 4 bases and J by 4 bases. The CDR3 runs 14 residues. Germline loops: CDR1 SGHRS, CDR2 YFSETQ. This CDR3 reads CASSPQGAGETQYF. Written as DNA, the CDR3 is TGCGCCAGCAGCCCACAGGGGGCGGGAGAGACCCAGTACTTC.

CDR3 in amino acids: CASSRSIVSGPTGELFF. The CDR3 DNA sequence: TGTGCCAGCAGCCGAAGTATAGTCTCAGGGCCCACCGGGGAGCTGTTTTTT. V and J are TRBV3-1 (or the pseudogene TRBV3-2) and TRBJ2-2, with D perhaps TRBD1 (5 bases). The CDR3 spans 17 residues. Germline V gene lookup returns CDR1 LGHDT and CDR2 YNNKEL (reference sequence). V lost 4 bases, J lost 4 bases, and 19 bases lay in between.

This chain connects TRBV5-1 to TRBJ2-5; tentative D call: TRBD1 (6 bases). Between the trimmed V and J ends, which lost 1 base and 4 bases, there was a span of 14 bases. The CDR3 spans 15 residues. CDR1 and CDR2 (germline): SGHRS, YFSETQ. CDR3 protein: CASSLLGPTGETQYF. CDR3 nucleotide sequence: TGCGCCAGCAGCTTGTTAGGACCGACAGGAGAGACCCAGTACTTC.

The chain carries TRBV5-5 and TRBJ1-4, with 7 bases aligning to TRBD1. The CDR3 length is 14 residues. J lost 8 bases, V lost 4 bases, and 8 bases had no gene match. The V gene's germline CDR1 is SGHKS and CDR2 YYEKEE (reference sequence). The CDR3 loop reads CASSMTQTGEKLFF. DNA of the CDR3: TGTGCCAGCAGCATGACACAGACAGGGGAAAAACTGTTTTTT.

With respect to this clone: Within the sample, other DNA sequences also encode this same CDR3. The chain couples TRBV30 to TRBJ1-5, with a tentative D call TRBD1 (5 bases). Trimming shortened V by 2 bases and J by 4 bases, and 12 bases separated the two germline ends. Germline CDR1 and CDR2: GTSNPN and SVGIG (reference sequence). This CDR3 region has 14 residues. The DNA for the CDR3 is TGTGCCTGGAGTAAGGGGCTGGGTAATCAGCCCCAGCATTTT. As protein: CAWSKGLGNQPQHF.

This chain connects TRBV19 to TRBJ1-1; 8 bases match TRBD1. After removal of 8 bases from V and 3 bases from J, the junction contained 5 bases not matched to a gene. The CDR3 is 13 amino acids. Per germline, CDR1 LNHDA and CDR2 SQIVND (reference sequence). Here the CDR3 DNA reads TGTGCCAGTCACAGGGGGTCTTACACTGAAGCTTTCTTT. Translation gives CASHRGSYTEAFF.

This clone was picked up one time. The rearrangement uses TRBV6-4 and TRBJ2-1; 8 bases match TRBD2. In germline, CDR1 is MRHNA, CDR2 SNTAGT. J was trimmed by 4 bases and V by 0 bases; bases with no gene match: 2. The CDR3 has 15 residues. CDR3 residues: CASSDSPGGYNEQFF. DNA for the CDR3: TGTGCCAGCAGTGACTCCCCGGGAGGGTACAATGAGCAGTTCTTC.

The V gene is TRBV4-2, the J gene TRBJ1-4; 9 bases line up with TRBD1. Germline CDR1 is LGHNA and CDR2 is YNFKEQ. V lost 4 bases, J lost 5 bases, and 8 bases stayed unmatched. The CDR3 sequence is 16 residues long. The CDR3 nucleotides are TGTGCCAGCAGCCCAGTGACCGGGACAGGGAATGAAAAACTGTTTTTT. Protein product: CASSPVTGTGNEKLFF.

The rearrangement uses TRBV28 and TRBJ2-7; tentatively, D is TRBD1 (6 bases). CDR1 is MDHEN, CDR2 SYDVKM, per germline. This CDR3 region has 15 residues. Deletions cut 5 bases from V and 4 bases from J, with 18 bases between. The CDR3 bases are TGTGCCAGCAGTGGACGGGCAGGGGCTAATTACGAGCAGTACTTC. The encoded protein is CASSGRAGANYEQYF.

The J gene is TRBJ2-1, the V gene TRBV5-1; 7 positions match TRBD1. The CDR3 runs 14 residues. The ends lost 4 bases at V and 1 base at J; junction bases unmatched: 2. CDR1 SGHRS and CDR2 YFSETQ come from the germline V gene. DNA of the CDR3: TGCGCCAGCAGCCCGGACAGGTCCTACAATGAGCAGTTCTTC. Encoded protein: CASSPDRSYNEQFF. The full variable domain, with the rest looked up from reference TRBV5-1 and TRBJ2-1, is KAGVTQTPRYLIKTRGQQVTLSCSPISGHRSVSWYQQTPGQGLQFLFEYFSETQRNKGNFPGRFSGRQFSNSRSEMNVSTLELGDSALYLCASSPDRSYNEQFFGPGTRLTVL.